These 10 T cell receptor beta chains were sequenced from one sample in a study of OX40 agonist ivuxolimab in advanced cancers. Profiled with immunoSEQ multiplex PCR; TCRdb holds only in-frame clones, not every one. Of 30,000 to 40,000 clones listed, approximately 89% are singletons. The sequencing used CD4+ or CD8+ T cells sorted from blood, collected in a trial of the OX40 agonist ivuxolimab. These receptors were taken from an adult with an advanced solid tumor such as melanoma, head and neck, liver or kidney cancer.

This clone is a singleton in its sample. V and J are TRBV5-4 and TRBJ1-1; D is perhaps TRBD1 (5 bases). The CDR3 is 14 amino acids. The V end was cut by 1 base, the J end by 3 bases, with 10 bases between. CDR1 is SGHNT and CDR2 is YYREEE in the germline V gene (reference sequence). The CDR3 region has the DNA TGTGCCAGCAGCTTGTTTCAGGGTTACACTGAAGCTTTCTTT. Its protein is CASSLFQGYTEAFF.

The chain carries TRBV9 and TRBJ1-5; 7 bases are a match to TRBD1. J was trimmed by 4 bases and V by 3 bases; bases with no gene match: 7. This CDR3 has 15 residues. The germline V gene has CDR1 SGDLS and CDR2 YYNGEE. The CDR3 region has the DNA TGTGCCAGCAGCGCATGGGCAGGGGGGAATCAGCCCCAGCATTTT. Its translation: CASSAWAGGNQPQHF.

V and J are TRBV30 and TRBJ2-7; D uncertain. V was cut by 2 bases and J by 3 bases, with 5 bases left in between. This CDR3 is built from 11 residues. Germline loops: CDR1 GTSNPN, CDR2 SVGIG (reference sequence). This chain's CDR3 is CAWSTSYEQYF. CDR3 DNA sequence: TGTGCCTGGAGTACGAGCTACGAGCAGTACTTC.

The chain has TRBV16 and TRBJ2-7; no reliable D call. The CDR3 sequence is 14 residues long. Germline V lookup: CDR1 KGHSY, CDR2 FQNENV. V shed 0 bases and J shed 5 bases, with 11 bases lying between them. DNA of the CDR3: TGTGCCAGCAGCCAATCGCCCAGGTCAGACGAGCAGTACTTC. This translates into CASSQSPRSDEQYF.

The gene calls are TRBV18 and TRBJ2-1, with 9 bases lining up with TRBD1. The CDR3 runs to 17 residues. Germline CDR1 is KGHSH and CDR2 is LQKENI. V gave up 4 bases and J gave up 5 bases; unmatched junction bases: 12. Here the CDR3 DNA reads TGTGCCAGCTCACAGGACAGGGGAAGGTCTCTGGACAATGAGCAGTTCTTC. Protein product: CASSQDRGRSLDNEQFF.

This clone has just one count. In DNA form, the CDR3 reads TGTGCCAGCAGTTTCGGTCAGGGATACTACAATGAGCAGTTCTTC. It translates to CASSFGQGYYNEQFF. The chain joins TRBV28 to TRBJ2-1, with a possible D match to TRBD1 (5 bases). V was trimmed by 3 bases and J by 3 bases, leaving 12 bases between them. The CDR3 runs 15 residues. Germline V CDR1 and CDR2: MDHEN, SYDVKM. Full variable domain (rest looked up from reference TRBV28 and TRBJ2-1): DVKVTQSSRYLVKRTGEKVFLECVQDMDHENMFWYRQDPGLGLRLIYFSYDVKMKEKGDIPEGYSVSREKKERFSLILESASTNQTSMYLCASSFGQGYYNEQFFGPGTRLTVL.

The V gene is TRBV6-5, the J gene TRBJ2-5, with D possibly being TRBD2 (5 bases). The J call may be faulty, since TRBJ2-7 better matches the DNA end. CDR3 length: 14 amino acids. Germline V gene sequence: CDR1 MNHEY, CDR2 SVGAGI. Here the CDR3 DNA reads TGTGCCAGCAGTCCAGGACGGGGTTTGTACGAGCAGTACTTC. Translation gives CASSPGRGLYEQYF.

The chain couples TRBV4-1 to TRBJ1-4; 10 nucleotides align to TRBD1. The V gene's germline CDR1 is MGHRA and CDR2 YSYEKL. After removal of 4 bases from V and 8 bases from J, the junction contained 7 bases not matched to a gene. The CDR3 loop spans 15 amino acids. The CDR3 sequence: CASSPHGTGVEKLFF. CDR3 nucleotides: TGCGCCAGCAGCCCACACGGGACAGGGGTGGAAAAACTGTTTTTT.

This clone was seen just once. V gene TRBV4-1 combines with J gene TRBJ2-1; TRBD2 matches at 9 bases. Germline values: CDR1 MGHRA, CDR2 YSYEKL. V was clipped by 6 bases and J by 10 bases; unmatched bases: 13. The CDR3 is 15 amino acids. The chain's CDR3 is CASSWSSGAPGEQFF. CDR3 nucleotides: TGCGCCAGCAGTTGGTCTAGCGGGGCCCCAGGAGAGCAGTTCTTC.

The V call is TRBV28, the J call TRBJ2-1, with 7 bases lining up with TRBD1. Per germline, CDR1 MDHEN and CDR2 SYDVKM. The V and J ends lost 3 bases and 0 bases, in that order; junction bases with no gene match: 5. This CDR3 has 16 residues. CDR3 protein: CASSLTQGSSYNEQFF. CDR3 sequence (DNA): TGTGCCAGCAGTTTGACACAGGGGAGCTCCTACAATGAGCAGTTCTTC.